This T cell receptor (beta chain) was found in a study of shared clonotypes between healthy human individuals. On the study more broadly: The study enrolled a couple of women and three men aged 18 to 49.

Measured with immunoSEQ multiplex PCR; TCRdb has only the in-frame clones, and not every one. The table has over 2 million clones, roughly 95% seen once. Regarding the study as a whole: Generally, naive subsets (rather than memory subsets) showed larger estimated richness. The sampled material consisted only of blood, and tissue repertoires are likely to differ. Rarefaction gave evidence that sorted-subset sequencing remained incomplete despite large depth.

CD8 cells regarded as naive lacked CD45RO, were positively chosen for CCR7, and omitted terminally differentiated effector memory CD45RA+ cells. For this clone: Its antigen is as yet unknown.

The sample consisted of naive CD8+ T cells sorted from blood. The source is a man between 18 and 35 years old in good health.

For the CDR3, the DNA is TGCGCCAGCAGCTTGAGTGTCCAGGGGGCATACACCGGGGAGCTGTTTTTT. Protein sequence: CASSLSVQGAYTGELFF. The chain uses TRBV5-1 and TRBJ2-2; 8 bases fit TRBD1. V was clipped by 1 base and J by 3 bases; unmatched bases: 8. The length of the CDR3 is 17 residues. Germline CDR1 SGHRS, CDR2 YFSETQ. The full variable domain, in which reference TRBV5-1 and TRBJ2-2 provide the parts outside the CDR3, is KAGVTQTPRYLIKTRGQQVTLSCSPISGHRSVSWYQQTPGQGLQFLFEYFSETQRNKGNFPGRFSGRQFSNSRSEMNVSTLELGDSALYLCASSLSVQGAYTGELFFGEGSRLTVL.